This T cell receptor (beta chain) appears in the sequencing data of a study of T-cell memory formation after mild COVID-19. TCR alpha and TCR beta cDNA libraries carrying sample barcodes and UMIs were produced by 5'RACE using constant-segment primers. MiXCR, applied by TCRdb to the 5' RACE reads, yields one record per CDR3 protein. The sample comprises a few hundred thousand distinct CDR3 sequences, roughly a fifth of which are singletons, and 20% to 25% rests with the top ten. This receptor was obtained from a man between 18 and 35 years old who had mild COVID-19 (a few samples of this study predate the infection). Cell type and time point are not known. Specimen: PBMCs or a T cell subset sorted from them (not recorded which).

In DNA, the CDR3 is TGTGCCAGCAGTTACTGGAGTAGTCAGCCCCAGCATTTT. This encodes CASSYWSSQPQHF. This chain joins TRBV6-2 or TRBV6-3 and TRBJ1-5; D is uncertain. CDR1 and CDR2 (germline): MNHEY, SVGEGT. V was pared by 1 base and J by 6 bases, with 7 bases between. The CDR3 runs to 13 residues.